This TCR beta chain was captured by sequencing in a study of blood T cell repertoires in COVID-19. Whole-study context: Nucleic acid was either cDNA or gDNA, and it came from T cells, B-cell-depleted T cells, or PBMCs.

Trimming took off 6 bases at V and 7 bases at J, with 12 bases between the two ends. The CDR3 is 12 residues long. CDR1 and CDR2 (germline): MDHEN, SYDVKM. Original data processing: Nucleated cell counts were estimated from reference gene primer amplification. The protocol was immunoSEQ multiplex PCR, while the TCRdb copy is restricted to in-frame clones and leaves out a portion. V, J and clone size were drawn from that table, and D and trimming were deduced from the DNA. The sample holds 150,000 or so clones, over 65% seen once. There are many counts of this clone. The sequencing input was PBMCs or T cells enriched from blood (not recorded which). The chain couples TRBV28 to TRBJ1-2, with a weak D call TRBD1 (6 bases). This TCR derives from a woman aged 50 to 65 who had recovered from COVID-19. This CDR3 reads CASRSTGSGYTF. In nucleotides, the CDR3 is TGTGCCAGCAGGTCTACAGGGTCTGGCTACACCTTC.